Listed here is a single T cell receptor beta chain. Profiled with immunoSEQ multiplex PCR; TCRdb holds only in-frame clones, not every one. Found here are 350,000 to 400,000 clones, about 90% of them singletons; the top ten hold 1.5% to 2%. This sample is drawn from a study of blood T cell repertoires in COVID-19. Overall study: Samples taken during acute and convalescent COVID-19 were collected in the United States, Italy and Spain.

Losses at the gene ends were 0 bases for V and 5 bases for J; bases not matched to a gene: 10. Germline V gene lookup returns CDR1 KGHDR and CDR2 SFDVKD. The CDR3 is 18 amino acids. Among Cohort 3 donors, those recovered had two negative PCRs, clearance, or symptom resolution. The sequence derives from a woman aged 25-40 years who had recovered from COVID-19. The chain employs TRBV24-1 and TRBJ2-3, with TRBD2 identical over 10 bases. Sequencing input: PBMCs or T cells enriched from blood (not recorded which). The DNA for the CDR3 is TGTGCCACCAGTGATTTGTCTTGGACTAGCGGAGGGGGAGATACGCAGTATTTT. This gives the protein CATSDLSWTSGGGDTQYF.